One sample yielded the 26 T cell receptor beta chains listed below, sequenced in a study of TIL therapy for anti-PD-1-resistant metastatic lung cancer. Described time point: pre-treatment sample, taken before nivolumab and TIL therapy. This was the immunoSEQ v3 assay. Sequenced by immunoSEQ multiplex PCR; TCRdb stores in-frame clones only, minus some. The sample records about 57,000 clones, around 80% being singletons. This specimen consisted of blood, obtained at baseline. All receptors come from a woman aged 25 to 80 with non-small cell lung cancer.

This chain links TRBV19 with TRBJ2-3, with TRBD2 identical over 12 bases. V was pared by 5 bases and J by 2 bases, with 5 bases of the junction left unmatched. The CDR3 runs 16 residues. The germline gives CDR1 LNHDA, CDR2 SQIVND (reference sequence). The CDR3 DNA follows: TGTGCCAGTAGTTCTAGCGGGAGGGCAGCCACAGATACGCAGTATTTT. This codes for CASSSSGRAATDTQYF.

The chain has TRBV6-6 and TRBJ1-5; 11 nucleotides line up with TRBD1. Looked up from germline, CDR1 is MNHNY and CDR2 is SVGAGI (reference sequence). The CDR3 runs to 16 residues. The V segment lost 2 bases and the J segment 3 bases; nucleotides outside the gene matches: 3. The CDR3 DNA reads TGTGCCAGCAGTTACGGAGGACAGGGGGCCAATCAGCCCCAGCATTTT. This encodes CASSYGGQGANQPQHF.

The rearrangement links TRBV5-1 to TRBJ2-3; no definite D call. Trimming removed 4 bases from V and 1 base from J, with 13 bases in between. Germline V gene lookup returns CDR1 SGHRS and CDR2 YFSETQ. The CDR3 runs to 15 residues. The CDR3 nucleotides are TGCGCCAGCAGCCTGGATGGAGTAGGCACAGATACGCAGTATTTT. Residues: CASSLDGVGTDTQYF.

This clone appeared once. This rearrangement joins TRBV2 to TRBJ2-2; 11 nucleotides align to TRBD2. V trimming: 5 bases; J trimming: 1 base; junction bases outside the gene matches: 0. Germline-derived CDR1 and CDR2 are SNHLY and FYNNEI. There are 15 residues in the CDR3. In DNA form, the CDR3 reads TGTGCCAGCAGTACTAGCGGGAGGAACACCGGGGAGCTGTTTTTT. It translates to CASSTSGRNTGELFF.

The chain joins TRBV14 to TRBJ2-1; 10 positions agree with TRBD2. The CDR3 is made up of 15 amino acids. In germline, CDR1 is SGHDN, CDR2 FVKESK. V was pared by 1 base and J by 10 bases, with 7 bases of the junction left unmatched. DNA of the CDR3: TGTGCCAGCAGCCAAGTAGCGGGGGGCTGGGTCGAGCAGTTCTTC. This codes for CASSQVAGGWVEQFF.

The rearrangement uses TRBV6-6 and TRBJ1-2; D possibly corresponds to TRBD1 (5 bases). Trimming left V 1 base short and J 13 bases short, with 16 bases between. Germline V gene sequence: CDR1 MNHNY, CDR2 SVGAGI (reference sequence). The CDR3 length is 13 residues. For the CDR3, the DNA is TGTGCCAGCAGTTACTGGGACGGTACTCAGGTCACCTTC. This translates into CASSYWDGTQVTF.

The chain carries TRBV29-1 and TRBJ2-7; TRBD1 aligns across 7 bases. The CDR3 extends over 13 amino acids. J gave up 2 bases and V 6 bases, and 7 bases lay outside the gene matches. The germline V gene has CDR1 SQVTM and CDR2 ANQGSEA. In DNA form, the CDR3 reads TGCAGCGTCAAGACAGGGCGGACCTACGAGCAGTACTTC. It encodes CSVKTGRTYEQYF.

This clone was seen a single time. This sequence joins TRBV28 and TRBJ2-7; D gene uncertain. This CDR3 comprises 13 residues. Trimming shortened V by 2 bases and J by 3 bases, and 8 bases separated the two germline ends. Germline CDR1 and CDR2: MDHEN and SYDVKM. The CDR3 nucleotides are TGTGCCAGCAGTTTACCCACACTCTACGAGCAGTACTTC. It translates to CASSLPTLYEQYF.

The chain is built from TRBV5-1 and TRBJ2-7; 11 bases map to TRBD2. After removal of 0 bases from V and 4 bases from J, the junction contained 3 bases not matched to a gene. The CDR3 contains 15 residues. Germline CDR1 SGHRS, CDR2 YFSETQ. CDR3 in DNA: TGCGCCAGCAGCTTGGCACTAGCGGGAGTGTACGAGCAGTACTTC. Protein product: CASSLALAGVYEQYF.

Here the CDR3 DNA reads TGTGCCAGTAGTAGCGACAGGGGGCGATACGGCTACACCTTC. It is translated as CASSSDRGRYGYTF. The V call is TRBV19, the J call TRBJ1-2; 10 bases fit TRBD1. V dropped 4 bases and J dropped 8; count of bases not matched to a gene: 7. Per germline, CDR1 LNHDA and CDR2 SQIVND (reference sequence). This CDR3 contains 14 residues.

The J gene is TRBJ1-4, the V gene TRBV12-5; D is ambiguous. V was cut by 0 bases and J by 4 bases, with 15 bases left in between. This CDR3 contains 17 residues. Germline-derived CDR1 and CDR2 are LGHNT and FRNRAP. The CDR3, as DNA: TGTGCTAGTGGTTTGGTAGCCACGAGACGGATTAATGAAAAACTGTTTTTT. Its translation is CASGLVATRRINEKLFF. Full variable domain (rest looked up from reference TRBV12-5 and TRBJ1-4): DARVTQTPRHKVTEMGQEVTMRCQPILGHNTVFWYRQTMMQGLELLAYFRNRAPLDDSGMPKDRFSAEMPDATLATLKIQPSEPRDSAVYFCASGLVATRRINEKLFFGSGTQLSVL.

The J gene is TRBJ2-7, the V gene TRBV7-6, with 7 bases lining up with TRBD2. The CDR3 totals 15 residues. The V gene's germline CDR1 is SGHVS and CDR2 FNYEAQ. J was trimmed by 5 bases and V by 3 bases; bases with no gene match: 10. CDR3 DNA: TGTGCCAGCAGCTTTCGCGGGCGGGAGATGGACGAGCAGTACTTC. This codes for CASSFRGREMDEQYF.

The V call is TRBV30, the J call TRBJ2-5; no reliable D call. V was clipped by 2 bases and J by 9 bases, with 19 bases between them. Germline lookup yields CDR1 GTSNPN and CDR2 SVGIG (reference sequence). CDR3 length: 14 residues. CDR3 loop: CAWSPRTLVMSQYF. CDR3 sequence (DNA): TGTGCCTGGAGTCCAAGGACCCTGGTGATGTCCCAGTACTTC.

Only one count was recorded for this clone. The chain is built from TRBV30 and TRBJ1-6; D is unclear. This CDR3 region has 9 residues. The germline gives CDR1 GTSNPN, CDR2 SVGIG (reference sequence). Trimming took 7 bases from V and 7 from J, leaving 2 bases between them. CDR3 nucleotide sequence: TGTGCCTTGAATTCACCCCTCCACTTT. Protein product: CALNSPLHF. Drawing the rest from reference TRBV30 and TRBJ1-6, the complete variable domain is SQTIHQWPATLVQPVGSPLSLECTVEGTSNPNLYWYRQAAGRGLQLLFYSVGIGQISSEVPQNLSASRPQDRQFILSSKKLLLSDSGFYLCALNSPLHFGNGTRLTVT.

CDR3 amino acids: CASSRTGDNQPQHF. DNA of the CDR3: TGTGCCAGCAGTCGTACAGGGGACAATCAGCCCCAGCATTTT. The chain has TRBV6-5 and TRBJ1-5; 7 bases are shared with TRBD1. V shed 5 bases, J shed 3 bases, and the junction held 4 bases outside the gene matches. The length of the CDR3 is 14 residues. CDR1 and CDR2 from the germline V gene are MNHEY and SVGAGI.

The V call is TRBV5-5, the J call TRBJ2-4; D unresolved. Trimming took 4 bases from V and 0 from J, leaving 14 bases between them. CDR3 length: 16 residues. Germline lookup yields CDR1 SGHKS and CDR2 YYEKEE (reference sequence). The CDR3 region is CASSPFDNVAKNIQYF. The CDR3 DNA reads TGTGCCAGCAGCCCCTTCGACAATGTAGCCAAAAACATTCAGTACTTC.

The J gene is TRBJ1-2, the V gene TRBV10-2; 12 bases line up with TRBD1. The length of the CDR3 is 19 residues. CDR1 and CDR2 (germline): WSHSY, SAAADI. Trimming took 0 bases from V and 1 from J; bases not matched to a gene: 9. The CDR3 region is CASSESKAGQGAFNYGYTF. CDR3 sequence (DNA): TGCGCCAGCAGTGAGTCTAAGGCGGGACAGGGGGCGTTTAACTATGGCTACACCTTC.

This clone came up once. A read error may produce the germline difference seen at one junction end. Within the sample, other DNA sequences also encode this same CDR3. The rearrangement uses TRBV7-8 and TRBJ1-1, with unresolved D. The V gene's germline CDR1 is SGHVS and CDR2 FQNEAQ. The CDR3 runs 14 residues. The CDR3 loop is CASSLAYKGTEAFF. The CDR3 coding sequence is TGTGCCAGCAGCTTAGCGTATAAGGGCACTGAAGCCTTCTTT.

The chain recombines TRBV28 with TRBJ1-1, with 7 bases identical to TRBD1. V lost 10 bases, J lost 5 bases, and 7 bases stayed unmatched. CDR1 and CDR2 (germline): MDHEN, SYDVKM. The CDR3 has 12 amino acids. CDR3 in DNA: TGTGCCACAGTCGGGACAGCGACTGAAGCTTTCTTT. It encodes CATVGTATEAFF.

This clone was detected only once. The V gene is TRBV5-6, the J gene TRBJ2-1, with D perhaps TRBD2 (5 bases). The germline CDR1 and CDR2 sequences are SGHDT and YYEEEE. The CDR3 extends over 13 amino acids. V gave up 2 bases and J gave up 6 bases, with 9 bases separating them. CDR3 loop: CASSLGLSNEQFF. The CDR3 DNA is TGTGCCAGCAGCTTAGGACTTAGCAATGAGCAGTTCTTC.

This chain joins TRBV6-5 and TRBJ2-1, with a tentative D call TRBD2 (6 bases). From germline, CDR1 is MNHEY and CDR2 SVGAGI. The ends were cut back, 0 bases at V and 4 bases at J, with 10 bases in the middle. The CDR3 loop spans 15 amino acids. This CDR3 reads CASSYSPSEYNEQFF. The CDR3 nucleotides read TGTGCCAGCAGTTACTCGCCTAGCGAGTACAATGAGCAGTTCTTC.

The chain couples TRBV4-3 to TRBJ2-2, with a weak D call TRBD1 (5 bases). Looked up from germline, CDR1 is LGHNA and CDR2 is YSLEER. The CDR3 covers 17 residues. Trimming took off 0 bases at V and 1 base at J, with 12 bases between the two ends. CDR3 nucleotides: TGCGCCAGCAGCCAAGATCTGGGCAGGGTGAACACCGGGGAGCTGTTTTTT. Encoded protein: CASSQDLGRVNTGELFF.

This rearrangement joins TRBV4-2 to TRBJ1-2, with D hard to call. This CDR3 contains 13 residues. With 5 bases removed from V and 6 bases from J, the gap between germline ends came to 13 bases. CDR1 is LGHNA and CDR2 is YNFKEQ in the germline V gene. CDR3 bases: TGTGCCAGCAGCTACGACGAACACGATGGCTACACCTTC. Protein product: CASSYDEHDGYTF.

The CDR3 region has the DNA TGTGCCAGCAGTGAAGTCACCGGGACAGTCTCCTATGGCTACACCTTC. The encoded protein is CASSEVTGTVSYGYTF. The chain links TRBV2 to TRBJ1-2; 7 bases match TRBD1. The CDR3 spans 16 residues. The germline V gene encodes CDR1 SNHLY and CDR2 FYNNEI. Trimming cost V 1 base and J 4 bases; bases outside gene matches: 9.

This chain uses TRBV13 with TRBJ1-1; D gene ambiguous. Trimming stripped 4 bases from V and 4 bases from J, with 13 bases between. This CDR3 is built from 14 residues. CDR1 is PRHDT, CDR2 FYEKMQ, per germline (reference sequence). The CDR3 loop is CASSSLNGVTEAFF. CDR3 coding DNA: TGTGCCAGCAGCTCTCTAAACGGGGTCACTGAAGCTTTCTTT.

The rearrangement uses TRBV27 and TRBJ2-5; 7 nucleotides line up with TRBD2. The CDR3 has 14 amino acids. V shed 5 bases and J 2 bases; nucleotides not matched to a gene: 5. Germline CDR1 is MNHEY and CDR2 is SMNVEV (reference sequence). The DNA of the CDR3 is TGTGCCAGCAGTCCGGGACTACTTCAAGAGACCCAGTACTTC. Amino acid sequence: CASSPGLLQETQYF.